This is a list of T cell receptor beta chains from one sample in a study of vaccination effects on CD4 cells after COVID-19. Their antigens remain unidentified. Sequenced by immunoSEQ multiplex PCR; TCRdb stores in-frame clones only, minus some. The sample includes 60,000 to 75,000 clones, 65% to 75% of them seen just once. The sequencing here drew on CD4+ T cells from PBMCs cultured with HIV peptides, taken before COVID-19 vaccination. Receptor source: a human donor who had a prior SARS-CoV-2 infection. CDR3s leave out the opening cysteine and the closing phenylalanine or tryptophan.

CDR3 protein	J gene	V gene
ASSDGDRRLYEQY	TRBJ2-7	TRBV5-4
ASSLPGGSYEQY	TRBJ2-7	TRBV13
ASSLDGGTTYNEQF	TRBJ2-1	TRBV5-1
ASNRDRGRETQY	TRBJ2-5	TRBV6-5
ASGLTPGTEAF	TRBJ1-1	TRBV12-5
ASKGQEGGQETQY	TRBJ2-5	TRBV2
ASSSGYGWDSDNSPLH	TRBJ1-6	TRBV5-4
AGSVGGSGLYEQY	TRBJ2-7	TRBV9
ASSLRGSPLH	TRBJ1-6	TRBV7-2
ASSGQTTSGNTIY	TRBJ1-3	TRBV11-3
ASSFEGVYEQF	TRBJ2-1	TRBV11-3
ASSPAGTGIHYSGNTIY	TRBJ1-3	TRBV18
ASHYYTGELF	TRBJ2-2	TRBV2
AWSLGADTQY	TRBJ2-3	TRBV30
ASSLWPLGPNEQF	TRBJ2-1	TRBV11-2
ASSTRDSYEQY	TRBJ2-7	TRBV5-8
ASSIGGPALGGYT	TRBJ1-2	TRBV19
ATLAEGYSPLH	TRBJ1-6	TRBV2
ASSFEGGTQY	TRBJ2-3	TRBV5-1
ASSPMAVSYEQY	TRBJ2-7	TRBV27
ASSLLTGVRTEAF	TRBJ1-1	TRBV5-1
ASSLTQAGHNEQF	TRBJ2-1	TRBV5-6